These 17 T cell receptor beta chains were all obtained from the same sample, sequenced in a study of monozygotic twins with inflammatory bowel disease. With the 5' RACE reads reprocessed, TCRdb shows one record per CDR3 protein and no DNA. This table holds 150,000 or so distinct CDR3 sequences. The sequenced sample consisted of blood. The origin of the receptors is a human donor with ulcerative colitis or Crohn's disease, or a healthy co-twin of an affected twin (not recorded which).

V and J are TRBV27 and TRBJ2-5; TCRdb selects TRBD1, and the lack of DNA leaves this call unchecked. Germline V gene lookup returns CDR1 MNHEY and CDR2 SMNVEV (reference sequence). CDR3 length: 15 residues. The CDR3 here is CASSLKTLSSETQYF.

This chain links TRBV20-1 with TRBJ2-7; TCRdb designates TRBD1, a call that cannot be tested without DNA. CDR3 length: 12 amino acids. Germline V lookup: CDR1 DFQATT, CDR2 SNEGSKA (reference sequence). CDR3 loop: CSAEGRHYEQDF.

The rearrangement joins TRBV27 to TRBJ2-1; TCRdb's D gene call, TRBD1, goes unchecked for lack of DNA. This CDR3 comprises 15 residues. The germline V gene encodes CDR1 MNHEY and CDR2 SMNVEV (reference sequence). The CDR3: CASSLRGGRNNEQFF.

The chain recombines TRBV6-1 with TRBJ1-3; TCRdb designates TRBD1, a call that cannot be tested without DNA. CDR1 and CDR2 (germline): MNHNS, SASEGT. The CDR3 totals 16 residues. The CDR3 reads CASSGPTGGRGNTIYF.

The genes are TRBV20-1 and TRBJ2-4; TCRdb calls TRBD1, which cannot be checked without DNA. Germline CDR1 is DFQATT and CDR2 is SNEGSKA (reference sequence). The CDR3 consists of 14 residues. The CDR3 here is CSAHEGPSRDIQYF.

V is TRBV5-4 and J is TRBJ2-2. Germline CDR1 and CDR2: SGHNT and YYREEE (reference sequence). The CDR3 has 13 residues. The CDR3 sequence: CASSSDNTGELFF.

The rearrangement uses TRBV14 and TRBJ2-7; checking the TCRdb D call of TRBD2 is not possible without DNA. The CDR3 sequence is 17 residues long. Germline loops: CDR1 SGHDN, CDR2 FVKESK. This chain's CDR3 is CASSPRGLAGYSYEQYF. The full variable domain, with the rest looked up from reference TRBV14 and TRBJ2-7, is EAGVTQFPSHSVIEKGQTVTLRCDPISGHDNLYWYRRVMGKEIKFLLHFVKESKQDESGMPNNRFLAERTGGTYSTLKVQPAELEDSGVYFCASSPRGLAGYSYEQYFGPGTRLTVT.

This chain links TRBV9 with TRBJ2-2; TCRdb indicates TRBD1, and absent DNA this call remains unverified. CDR3 length: 17 residues. The germline V gene encodes CDR1 SGDLS and CDR2 YYNGEE. The CDR3 sequence is CASSVTSGHPNTGELFF.

The chain carries TRBV7-6 and TRBJ1-1. The CDR3 is 15 residues long. Germline values: CDR1 SGHVS, CDR2 FNYEAQ. The CDR3 here is CASSLSRGGNTEAFF.

V is TRBV7-2 and J is TRBJ2-5; the TCRdb D gene call, TRBD1, has no DNA to confirm it. CDR3 length equals 13 residues. Per the germline V gene, CDR1 is SGHTA and CDR2 is FQGNSA. CDR3 in amino acids: CASSPPTRETQYF.

This rearrangement joins TRBV5-1 to TRBJ2-5; TCRdb names TRBD2, which stays unverified in the absence of DNA. The CDR3 covers 16 residues. The germline gives CDR1 SGHRS, CDR2 YFSETQ. The CDR3 here is CASSLRGTPTQETQYF.

The chain couples TRBV5-1 to TRBJ2-7; checking the TCRdb D call of TRBD1 is not possible without DNA. CDR3 length: 13 residues. CDR1 is SGHRS, CDR2 YFSETQ, per germline. The CDR3 loop reads CASMGQGRYEQYF.

CDR3 protein: CASSQGDRQDVLTF. The chain employs TRBV3-1 and TRBJ2-6; TCRdb's assignment of TRBD1 cannot be checked, as there is no DNA. The CDR3 has 14 amino acids. Germline-derived CDR1 and CDR2 are LGHDT and YNNKEL (reference sequence).

This chain links TRBV7-9 with TRBJ2-1; lacking DNA, the TRBD2 call made by TCRdb goes unchecked. Germline assignment: CDR1 SEHNR and CDR2 FQNEAQ (reference sequence). The CDR3 is 15 amino acids. The CDR3 protein is CASSSQREMGDEQFF.

This chain joins TRBV2 and TRBJ2-7; TCRdb's D gene call, TRBD1, goes unchecked for lack of DNA. The CDR3 has 17 amino acids. Germline CDR1 and CDR2: SNHLY and FYNNEI. The CDR3 here is CASKEETGDFFPYEQYF.

CDR3 residues: CASSLDAYNEQFF. The chain has TRBV5-4 and TRBJ2-1. This CDR3 region has 13 residues. Germline CDR1 and CDR2: SGHNT and YYREEE (reference sequence).

The chain employs TRBV11-2 and TRBJ2-7. CDR1 SGHAT and CDR2 FQNNGV come from the germline V gene. The CDR3 has 12 residues. The CDR3 reads CASSLGRKEQYF.